This T cell receptor beta chain came from a study of T cells in Graves' hyperthyroidism and ophthalmopathy. Broader study findings: Most thyroid-expanded clonotypes above 0.001 were also found in blood.

The V end lost 3 bases, the J end lost 0 bases, and 10 bases lay between the germline ends. CDR3 length equals 15 residues. Germline V gene lookup returns CDR1 SGHRS and CDR2 YFSETQ. This clonotype was detected a few times. Its target is not known. TCR beta CDR3 region amplification was performed from RNA transcripts. Primed by the HTBI set, a first-round RT-PCR was run on the TCR CDR3. From the multiplex PCR reads, TCRdb called clonotypes with MiXCR, one entry per CDR3 protein. This table has about half a million distinct CDR3 sequences, about 20% appearing once. Clinical Activity Scores of at least 3, NOSPECS grades of at least 4 and durations under 3 months characterized ophthalmopathy patients. PBMCs stemmed from more than 7.5 ml fresh peripheral blood.

The chain combines TRBV5-1 with TRBJ1-5; no reliable D call. The receptor was derived from a woman in her 70s with Graves' ophthalmopathy. The sample was blood. CDR3 amino acids: CASSSGPYSNQPQHF. CDR3 DNA: TGCGCCAGCAGCTCCGGGCCTTATAGCAATCAGCCCCAGCATTTT.